The 32 T cell receptor beta chains in this list originate from one sample, sequenced in a study of T cells in Graves' hyperthyroidism and ophthalmopathy. The CDR3 regions of TCR beta were amplified from RNA transcripts. A set of HTBI primers served as the primers for a first-round RT-PCR of the TCR CDR3. TCRdb used MiXCR to reprocess the multiplex PCR reads, holding one entry per CDR3 protein. Of around 570,000 distinct CDR3 sequences in the sample, about 20% are singletons; the top ten hold 40% to 50%. The material sequenced was blood. These receptors all come from a man aged 35 to 55 with Graves' ophthalmopathy.

This clonotype has a handful of counts. The chain employs TRBV20-1 and TRBJ1-2, with TRBD1 matching 7 bases. V shed 6 bases, J shed 2 bases, and the junction held 6 bases outside the gene matches. The germline V gene encodes CDR1 DFQATT and CDR2 SNEGSKA (reference sequence). This CDR3 is 13 amino acids long. CDR3 residues: CSARSQGNYGYTF. The CDR3, as DNA: TGCAGTGCCCGATCACAGGGGAACTATGGCTACACCTTC.

The chain is built from TRBV30 and TRBJ1-2; D ambiguous. V was clipped by 4 bases and J by 4 bases, with 13 bases between them. Germline CDR1 is GTSNPN and CDR2 is SVGIG (reference sequence). The CDR3 sequence is 13 residues long. The CDR3 sequence is CAWTRGPSYGYTF. The CDR3, as DNA: TGTGCCTGGACCAGAGGGCCTTCCTATGGCTACACCTTC. Together with reference TRBV30 and TRBJ1-2, the CDR3 gives the full variable domain: SQTIHQWPATLVQPVGSPLSLECTVEGTSNPNLYWYRQAAGRGLQLLFYSVGIGQISSEVPQNLSASRPQDRQFILSSKKLLLSDSGFYLCAWTRGPSYGYTFGSGTRLTVV.

The sample holds a few counts of this clonotype. CDR3 residues: CASSPSPGRQETQYF. CDR3 nucleotides: TGTGCCAGCAGCCCAAGTCCAGGGAGACAAGAGACCCAGTACTTC. V gene TRBV7-3 combines with J gene TRBJ2-5, with D perhaps TRBD1 or TRBD2 (5 bases each). V was trimmed by 5 bases and J by 2 bases, leaving 15 bases between them. The CDR3 has 15 amino acids. Germline CDR1 SGHTA, CDR2 FQGTGA.

CDR3 protein: CSVDGLFCPYEQYF. The CDR3 DNA sequence: TGCAGCGTTGACGGTCTCTTTTGTCCCTACGAGCAGTACTTC. V is TRBV29-1 and J is TRBJ2-7, with D uncertain. Germline CDR1 reads SQVTM; CDR2 reads ANQGSEA. This CDR3 has 14 amino acids. Deletions cut 3 bases from V and 2 bases from J, with 14 bases between.

This clonotype has just a few counts. The V call is TRBV2, the J call TRBJ1-2; perhaps TRBD1 as D (6 bases). Germline CDR1 SNHLY, CDR2 FYNNEI. The germline V and J ends were trimmed by 8 bases and 6 bases, with 19 bases remaining between them. There are 14 residues in the CDR3. The CDR3, as DNA: TGTGCCAGCCCCGTTCAGGCAGGGGTCAATGGCTACACCTTC. Protein sequence: CASPVQAGVNGYTF.

This clonotype showed up just a few times. The chain joins TRBV3-1 to TRBJ1-3, with D hard to call. V lost 1 base and J lost 4, with 14 bases in between. Per the germline V gene, CDR1 is LGHDT and CDR2 is YNNKEL (reference sequence). This CDR3 is 16 amino acids long. The CDR3 bases are TGTGCCAGCAGCCAAGTCCCGAACCCCCCGGGAAACACCATATATTTT. Translating it yields CASSQVPNPPGNTIYF.

This clonotype turned up a few times. The chain has TRBV28 and TRBJ1-5, with D perhaps TRBD1 (5 bases). Germline CDR1 is MDHEN and CDR2 is SYDVKM. The CDR3 spans 15 residues. Trimming shortened V by 0 bases and J by 1 base, and 7 bases separated the two germline ends. The CDR3 is CASSLWRTSNQPQHF. CDR3 sequence (DNA): TGTGCCAGCAGTTTATGGAGGACAAGCAATCAGCCCCAGCATTTT.

V and J are TRBV7-9 and TRBJ2-4, with 8 bases aligning to TRBD2. This CDR3 has 16 amino acids. V lost 5 bases, J lost 3 bases, and 9 bases stayed unmatched. Germline CDR1 is SEHNR and CDR2 is FQNEAQ (reference sequence). CDR3 amino acids: CASSPTGGGGKNIQYF. CDR3 DNA sequence: TGTGCCAGCAGCCCCACGGGGGGGGGGGGCAAAAACATTCAGTACTTC.

This clonotype was seen more than once but under ten times. This chain's CDR3 is CSATNGVNTEAFF. The CDR3 nucleotides are TGCAGTGCAACTAACGGGGTGAACACTGAAGCTTTCTTT. The V and J genes are TRBV20-1 and TRBJ1-1, with D uncertain. Per germline, CDR1 DFQATT and CDR2 SNEGSKA (reference sequence). The CDR3 covers 13 residues. V was shortened by 6 bases and J by 0 bases, with 11 bases between the two germline ends.

This clonotype appeared a few times. The V and J genes are TRBV6-1 and TRBJ1-6, with 12 bases fitting TRBD1. CDR1 and CDR2 (germline): MNHNS, SASEGT. After removal of 6 bases from V and 9 bases from J, the junction contained 12 bases not matched to a gene. The CDR3 runs 17 residues. The CDR3 DNA reads TGTGCCAGCAGGTACACATCCGGGACAGGGGGCTCTTCACCCCTCCACTTT. It is translated as CASRYTSGTGGSSPLHF.

This clonotype was found many times. The chain has TRBV10-3 and TRBJ2-7; TRBD1 aligns across 9 bases. V gave up 4 bases and J gave up 4 bases; unmatched junction bases: 5. CDR1 is ENHRY, CDR2 SYGVKD, per germline. This CDR3 comprises 14 residues. The DNA for the CDR3 is TGTGCCATCAGTGGGAAGACAGGGGGGTACGAGCAGTACTTC. This gives the protein CAISGKTGGYEQYF.

This clonotype was detected a few times. V usage is TRBV5-1 and J usage is TRBJ1-1; TRBD1 aligns across 7 bases. V dropped 2 bases and J dropped 0; count of bases not matched to a gene: 4. The CDR3 runs to 15 residues. Germline values: CDR1 SGHRS, CDR2 YFSETQ. This CDR3 is CASSFTTGLNTEAFF. CDR3 bases: TGCGCCAGCAGCTTTACGACAGGGTTGAACACTGAAGCTTTCTTT. Combining the CDR3 with reference TRBV5-1 and TRBJ1-1 gives the whole variable domain KAGVTQTPRYLIKTRGQQVTLSCSPISGHRSVSWYQQTPGQGLQFLFEYFSETQRNKGNFPGRFSGRQFSNSRSEMNVSTLELGDSALYLCASSFTTGLNTEAFFGQGTRLTVV.

There are a few counts of this clonotype. V and J are TRBV20-1 and TRBJ1-6, with D uncertain. Per the germline V gene, CDR1 is DFQATT and CDR2 is SNEGSKA (reference sequence). This CDR3 spans 15 amino acids. V was trimmed by 1 base and J by 0 bases, leaving 7 bases between them. The CDR3 DNA reads as TGCAGTGCTAGAGGGGATCTCTCCTATAATTCACCCCTCCACTTT. Translation gives CSARGDLSYNSPLHF.

The chain is built from TRBV6-5 and TRBJ1-6; D gene ambiguous. The CDR3 is 12 amino acids. V was trimmed by 4 bases and J by 5 bases, leaving 3 bases between them. Germline V gene data show CDR1 as MNHEY and CDR2 as SVGAGI. The CDR3: CASSWDNSPLHF. In DNA, the CDR3 is TGTGCCAGCAGTTGGGATAATTCACCCCTCCACTTT.

This clonotype was seen only a few times. Written as DNA, the CDR3 is TGTGCCAGCAGCCGTACTAGTCCCGGGGAGCTGTTTTTT. Its translation is CASSRTSPGELFF. J is TRBJ2-2 and V is TRBV6-2 or TRBV6-3; D might be TRBD2 (5 bases). The CDR3 extends over 13 amino acids. Germline V gene data show CDR1 as MNHEY and CDR2 as SVGEGT. The germline V and J ends were trimmed by 6 bases and 6 bases, with 11 bases remaining between them.

This clonotype was recorded a few times. The junction does not match germline at one end; this may be a read error. The genes are TRBV5-1 and TRBJ2-6; D is unresolved. Germline values: CDR1 SGHRS, CDR2 YFSETQ. CDR3 length equals 12 residues. CDR3 bases: TGCGCCAGCAGGACTGGGACCAACGTCCTGACTTTC. It specifies CASRTGTNVLTF.

At least ten counts were recorded for this clonotype. The rearrangement joins TRBV3-1 to TRBJ1-4, with 7 bases fitting TRBD1. Germline loops: CDR1 LGHDT, CDR2 YNNKEL (reference sequence). CDR3 length: 12 residues. After removal of 4 bases from V and 11 bases from J, the junction contained 4 bases not matched to a gene. The CDR3 loop reads CASSRATGKLFF. The CDR3 nucleotides read TGTGCCAGCAGCCGCGCGACAGGGAAACTGTTTTTT. The full variable domain, in which reference TRBV3-1 and TRBJ1-4 provide the parts outside the CDR3, is DTAVSQTPKYLVTQMGNDKSIKCEQNLGHDTMYWYKQDSKKFLKIMFSYNNKELIINETVPNRFSPKSPDKAHLNLHINSLELGDSAVYFCASSRATGKLFFGSGTQLSVL.

CDR3 sequence: CSASGGHSNQPQHF. In DNA, the CDR3 is TGCAGTGCTAGTGGGGGCCATAGCAATCAGCCCCAGCATTTT. The V call is TRBV20-1, the J call TRBJ1-5, with a tentative D call TRBD1 (6 bases). The CDR3 is made up of 14 amino acids. Trimming pared 3 bases from V and 0 bases from J, leaving 9 bases between. Germline CDR1 and CDR2: DFQATT and SNEGSKA (reference sequence).

This clonotype has only a few counts. The CDR3 reads CASFTLPSTDTQYF. In nucleotides, the CDR3 is TGTGCCAGTTTTACCCTACCTAGCACAGATACGCAGTATTTT. V and J are TRBV5-5 and TRBJ2-3; D gene uncertain. There are 14 residues in the CDR3. Germline values: CDR1 SGHKS, CDR2 YYEKEE (reference sequence). V was trimmed by 8 bases and J by 0 bases, leaving 13 bases between them.

This clonotype was recorded a few times. This sequence joins TRBV5-1 and TRBJ2-5; D gene uncertain. Trimming cost V 4 bases and J 2 bases, with 9 bases left between them. The length of the CDR3 is 13 residues. Germline-derived CDR1 and CDR2 are SGHRS and YFSETQ. In DNA form, the CDR3 reads TGCGCCAGCAGCCAACAGCGACAAGAGACCCAGTACTTC. Translating it yields CASSQQRQETQYF.

This chain links TRBV15 with TRBJ1-1; no definite D call. V lost 6 bases, J lost 6 bases, and 14 bases lay in between. This CDR3 has 13 amino acids. CDR1 and CDR2 (germline): LNHNV, YYDKDF (reference sequence). The CDR3 DNA follows: TGTGCCACCAGTAACCGGTGGGTACCTGAAGCTTTCTTT. Encoded protein: CATSNRWVPEAFF.

The J gene is TRBJ1-5, the V gene TRBV2; D is perhaps TRBD1 (5 bases). Trimming left V 6 bases short and J 7 bases short, with 19 bases between. Per germline, CDR1 SNHLY and CDR2 FYNNEI. This CDR3 is 15 amino acids long. The CDR3 bases are TGTGCCAGCAGACCCGAGGGTTTGGGGCGCCAGCCCCAGCATTTT. As protein: CASRPEGLGRQPQHF.

This clonotype was seen only a few times. The rearrangement uses TRBV25-1 and TRBJ2-5, with 8 bases fitting TRBD1. Germline V gene lookup returns CDR1 MGHDK and CDR2 SYGVNS. V dropped 4 bases and J dropped 3; count of bases not matched to a gene: 7. This CDR3 region has 15 residues. The CDR3 nucleotides are TGTGCCAGCAGTGTATACCAGGGGGCGGAAGAGACCCAGTACTTC. It codes for CASSVYQGAEETQYF.

This clonotype was detected a few times. For the CDR3, the DNA is TGCGCCAGCAGCCAAAATAGTGCGGGAGCAAGGGAGACCCAGTACTTC. This gives the protein CASSQNSAGARETQYF. This chain connects TRBV4-1 to TRBJ2-5, with 7 bases fitting TRBD2. The CDR3 spans 16 residues. The germline V gene has CDR1 MGHRA and CDR2 YSYEKL. The trim removed 2 bases at V and 5 bases at J, leaving 11 bases unmatched.

The chain recombines TRBV12-5 with TRBJ1-5; D possibly corresponds to TRBD1 (6 bases). The germline V and J ends were trimmed by 4 bases and 9 bases, with 7 bases remaining between them. The germline CDR1 and CDR2 sequences are LGHNT and FRNRAP. CDR3 length: 11 residues. The CDR3: CASGSDRPQHF. As DNA, the CDR3 is TGTGCTAGTGGTTCGGACAGGCCCCAGCATTTT. Filled out from reference TRBV12-5 and TRBJ1-5, the complete variable domain reads DARVTQTPRHKVTEMGQEVTMRCQPILGHNTVFWYRQTMMQGLELLAYFRNRAPLDDSGMPKDRFSAEMPDATLATLKIQPSEPRDSAVYFCASGSDRPQHFGDGTRLSIL.

This rearrangement joins TRBV5-1 to TRBJ2-3; maybe TRBD1 (6 bases). V lost 2 bases and J lost 9, with 16 bases in between. The CDR3 runs to 14 residues. Germline CDR1 SGHRS, CDR2 YFSETQ. This chain's CDR3 is CASSLPDQGRTQYF. Here the CDR3 DNA reads TGCGCCAGCAGCTTACCTGATCAGGGGCGAACGCAGTATTTT.

V gene TRBV11-2 combines with J gene TRBJ2-4; the match to TRBD2 covers 9 bases. Germline V gives CDR1 SGHAT, CDR2 FQNNGV. This CDR3 has 16 residues. The ends lost 8 bases at V and 7 bases at J; junction bases unmatched: 15. The CDR3: CASGYPPTGTSNIQYF. CDR3 DNA: TGTGCCAGCGGATACCCCCCTACCGGGACTAGCAACATTCAGTACTTC.

The V gene is TRBV4-1, the J gene TRBJ2-3; 10 bases agree with TRBD2. V dropped 3 bases and J dropped 0; count of bases not matched to a gene: 9. The CDR3 runs 18 residues. Germline assignment: CDR1 MGHRA and CDR2 YSYEKL. In nucleotides, the CDR3 is TGCGCCAGCAGCCACGGACTAGCGGCCGAGACCAGCACAGATACGCAGTATTTT. Translated: CASSHGLAAETSTDTQYF.

The V gene is TRBV3-1, the J gene TRBJ2-5, with TRBD2 identical over 10 bases. This CDR3 is 17 amino acids long. J gave up 5 bases and V 4 bases, and 13 bases lay outside the gene matches. Germline CDR1 and CDR2: LGHDT and YNNKEL (reference sequence). CDR3 DNA sequence: TGTGCCAGCAGCCCTCCGTTTACTAGCGGGGTAGGGGAGACCCAGTACTTC. Encoded protein: CASSPPFTSGVGETQYF.

This clonotype has ten or more counts. The chain is built from TRBV5-5 and TRBJ2-2, with TRBD1 matching 9 bases. The CDR3 runs 17 residues. CDR1 and CDR2 from the germline V gene are SGHKS and YYEKEE (reference sequence). The trim removed 4 bases at V and 3 bases at J, leaving 10 bases unmatched. CDR3 region: CASSPGQGHVYTGELFF. CDR3 nucleotide sequence: TGTGCCAGCAGCCCGGGACAGGGTCATGTTTACACCGGGGAGCTGTTTTTT.

On this clonotype: One base away lies a much larger clone, so this may be a sequencing read error. The gene calls are TRBV7-2 and TRBJ2-1; maybe TRBD2 (6 bases). Germline CDR1 SGHTA, CDR2 FQGNSA. Trimming stripped 4 bases from V and 13 bases from J, with 17 bases between. The CDR3 sequence is 13 residues long. CDR3 region: CASSSARDSPQFF. In DNA form, the CDR3 reads TGTGCCAGCAGCTCAGCGCGGGATAGCCCACAGTTCTTC.

This clonotype was found many times. The genes are TRBV3-1 and TRBJ2-1, with a tentative D call TRBD2 (6 bases). Trimming stripped 1 base from V and 3 bases from J, with 10 bases between. Germline CDR1 reads LGHDT; CDR2 reads YNNKEL (reference sequence). The CDR3 is made up of 15 amino acids. CDR3 region: CASSQGTILYNEQFF. CDR3 nucleotide sequence: TGTGCCAGCAGCCAAGGGACTATACTCTACAATGAGCAGTTCTTC.